This record covers a single TCR beta chain. TCRdb keeps only in-frame clones here, not all; method: immunoSEQ multiplex PCR. Among roughly 130,000 clones listed, around nine tenths were seen once. The data belong to a study of control samples from healthy donors and cancer patients. The germline V gene encodes CDR1 MNHEY and CDR2 SVGAGI. This CDR3 comprises 15 residues. V dropped 7 bases and J dropped 4 bases, with 17 bases sitting between them. The sample taken for sequencing was blood. The sequence was collected from a man aged 45-65 years in good health. This chain links TRBV6-5 with TRBJ2-1; D might be TRBD1 (5 bases). As DNA, the CDR3 is TGTGCCAGCACCATGGGCCCAGGGCCTTACAATGAGCAGTTCTTC. It specifies CASTMGPGPYNEQFF.